This T cell receptor beta chain was captured by sequencing in a study of beta chain features in type 1 diabetes. On the study more broadly: The number of sorted cells examined across all samples was some 98,000,000. Broader study findings: PCR might pick shorter templates more often, in the same way for patients and controls. In the patient group, naive, central memory and Treg TCRB repertoires seemed more alike than in the healthy donor group. In these data, an HLA type influence on TCRB rearrangement remained unresolved. TCRB CDR3s from Type 1 diabetes patients were moderately but significantly shorter in all four CD4+ subsets.

The sequenced template was cDNA made from the entire isolated RNA. Sequenced by immunoSEQ multiplex PCR; TCRdb stores in-frame clones only, minus some. The table lists about 170,000 clones, 7.8% of them singletons. Per germline, CDR1 SEHNR and CDR2 FQNEAQ (reference sequence). Trimming removed 4 bases from V and 4 bases from J; junction bases left unmatched: 5. The CDR3 runs 16 residues. Concerning this clone: Its specificity is unknown.

The sample comprised central memory CD4+ T cells from blood. This TCR derives from a woman in her 40s with type 1 diabetes. The V gene is TRBV7-9, the J gene TRBJ2-3; 13 nucleotides agree with TRBD2. The CDR3 nucleotides are TGTGCCAGCAGCTACACTAGCGGGGGGGCCTCAGATACGCAGTATTTT. It specifies CASSYTSGGASDTQYF.